Each of the 28 T cell receptor beta chains below was sequenced from the same sample in a study of Ad26.COV2.S vaccination and SARS-CoV-2 variants. The repertoire was sequenced with immunoSEQ multiplex PCR; TCRdb's copy has only in-frame clones and lacks some. The data hold more than 300,000 clones, with about 85% observed a single time. Treatment given: roughly 19 received Ad26.COV2.S at low or high dose, single or two shots; roughly 5 received placebo; per-sample allocation not given. Sampling was done on day 63 after the first vaccine or placebo injection. Source: peripheral blood, taken in a trial of Ad26.COV2.S vaccine versus placebo. The receptors originated from a person aged 18-65 years who received the Ad26.COV2.S COVID-19 vaccine or a placebo.

As DNA, the CDR3 is TGTGCCAGCAGCCCGTACAACCCAGGGCAAGGGCCCCTCCACTTT. Its translation is CASSPYNPGQGPLHF. This chain uses TRBV9 with TRBJ1-6, with a possible D match to TRBD1 (5 bases). V was pared by 4 bases and J by 13 bases, with 21 bases between. This CDR3 contains 15 residues. Germline V CDR1 and CDR2: SGDLS, YYNGEE.

The chain has TRBV19 and TRBJ2-2; D is unclear. This CDR3 has 16 residues. Germline CDR1 is LNHDA and CDR2 is SQIVND (reference sequence). V dropped 7 bases and J dropped 5 bases, with 20 bases sitting between them. DNA for the CDR3: TGTGCCAGTACCTTAACGGGTCTTATGGAGACCGGGGAGCTGTTTTTT. It is translated as CASTLTGLMETGELFF. Looking up the rest from reference TRBV19 and TRBJ2-2 gives the full variable domain: DGGITQSPKYLFRKEGQNVTLSCEQNLNHDAMYWYRQDPGQGLRLIYYSQIVNDFQKGDIAEGYSVSREKKESFPLTVTSAQKNPTAFYLCASTLTGLMETGELFFGEGSRLTVL.

The chain carries TRBV7-3 and TRBJ2-1; D is unclear. The CDR3 contains 11 residues. With 2 bases removed from V and 8 bases from J, the gap between germline ends came to 4 bases. Germline CDR1 SGHTA, CDR2 FQGTGA. Written as DNA, the CDR3 is TGTGCCAGCAGCTTATCTGATGAGCAGTTCTTC. Its protein is CASSLSDEQFF.

The rearrangement links TRBV7-8 to TRBJ1-5; D is uncertain. CDR3 length: 13 residues. Per germline, CDR1 SGHVS and CDR2 FQNEAQ. The germline V and J ends were trimmed by 8 bases and 2 bases, with 10 bases remaining between them. The CDR3 DNA follows: TGTGCCAGCTCTCCACACGGCAATCAGCCCCAGCATTTT. Encoded protein: CASSPHGNQPQHF. The full variable domain, its missing parts supplied by reference TRBV7-8 and TRBJ1-5, is GAGVSQSPRYKVAKRGQDVALRCDPISGHVSLFWYQQALGQGPEFLTYFQNEAQLDKSGLPSDRFFAERPEGSVSTLKIQRTQQEDSAVYLCASSPHGNQPQHFGDGTRLSIL.

The chain carries TRBV29-1 and TRBJ1-2; no firm D call. The CDR3 runs 14 residues. V lost 5 bases and J 2 bases, leaving 15 bases between the germline ends. Germline values: CDR1 SQVTM, CDR2 ANQGSEA. This CDR3 is CSVNKGGLNYGYTF. Here the CDR3 DNA reads TGCAGCGTTAATAAGGGCGGCTTGAACTATGGCTACACCTTC.

The chain links TRBV7-2 to TRBJ2-7, with 9 bases identical to TRBD1. V was pared by 6 bases and J by 0 bases, with 9 bases of the junction left unmatched. Germline CDR1 is SGHTA and CDR2 is FQGNSA. The CDR3 is 16 amino acids. This CDR3 is CASSRDRATSSYEQYF. In DNA, the CDR3 is TGTGCCAGCAGTAGGGACAGGGCAACTAGCTCCTACGAGCAGTACTTC.

The chain couples TRBV5-1 to TRBJ2-7; D uncertain. The CDR3 spans 15 residues. V lost 0 bases and J lost 3, with 13 bases in between. The germline V gene has CDR1 SGHRS and CDR2 YFSETQ. The CDR3 reads CASSLDTGPFYEQYF. DNA for the CDR3: TGCGCCAGCAGCTTGGATACTGGACCTTTCTACGAGCAGTACTTC.

This clone was observed a few times. The chain recombines TRBV11-2 with TRBJ2-1; D not certain. V lost 6 bases and J 7 bases, leaving 10 bases between the germline ends. Per the germline V gene, CDR1 is SGHAT and CDR2 is FQNNGV. The CDR3 loop spans 12 amino acids. In nucleotides, the CDR3 is TGTGCCAGCAGTCGGGTAGGTAATGAGCAGTTCTTC. Amino acid sequence: CASSRVGNEQFF. Combining the CDR3 with reference TRBV11-2 and TRBJ2-1 gives the whole variable domain EAGVAQSPRYKIIEKRQSVAFWCNPISGHATLYWYQQILGQGPKLLIQFQNNGVVDDSQLPKDRFSAERLKGVDSTLKIQPAKLEDSAVYLCASSRVGNEQFFGPGTRLTVL.

The chain couples TRBV7-2 to TRBJ2-7; 11 bases are a match to TRBD2. Trimming took 4 bases from V and 4 from J; bases not matched to a gene: 6. This CDR3 region has 15 residues. Germline values: CDR1 SGHTA, CDR2 FQGNSA. The CDR3 sequence: CASSSVAGGGYEQYF. CDR3 sequence (DNA): TGTGCCAGCAGCTCAGTAGCGGGAGGGGGGTACGAGCAGTACTTC.

This chain joins TRBV15 and TRBJ1-1; D is undetermined. V shed 4 bases and J shed 0 bases, with 9 bases lying between them. The CDR3 covers 14 residues. In germline, CDR1 is LNHNV, CDR2 YYDKDF (reference sequence). The CDR3 coding sequence is TGTGCCACCAGCATGGGCAGCTTGAACACTGAAGCTTTCTTT. Its translation: CATSMGSLNTEAFF. The whole variable domain, remainder taken from reference TRBV15 and TRBJ1-1, is DAMVIQNPRYQVTQFGKPVTLSCSQTLNHNVMYWYQQKSSQAPKLLFHYYDKDFNNEADTPDNFQSRRPNTSFCFLDIRSPGLGDTAMYLCATSMGSLNTEAFFGQGTRLTVV.

J is TRBJ1-5 and V is TRBV12-3 or TRBV12-4; no reliable D call. The CDR3 has 13 amino acids. V lost 4 bases and J 9 bases, leaving 13 bases between the germline ends. CDR3 sequence: CASSSIVGWPQHF. The CDR3 bases are TGTGCCAGCAGTTCAATAGTGGGGTGGCCCCAGCATTTT.

This chain links TRBV15 with TRBJ2-5; 10 positions agree with TRBD2. Germline V lookup: CDR1 LNHNV, CDR2 YYDKDF (reference sequence). The CDR3 contains 16 residues. The junction had 14 bases not matched to a gene; V was cut back by 8 bases and J by 5 bases. The CDR3 sequence is CATQAEAGGPTETQYF. The CDR3 coding sequence is TGTGCCACCCAGGCAGAAGCGGGAGGGCCAACGGAGACCCAGTACTTC.

The V gene is TRBV10-1, the J gene TRBJ1-1; D is unclear. The V end was cut by 2 bases, the J end by 2 bases, with 6 bases between. The CDR3 is 13 amino acids. Germline V lookup: CDR1 WNHNN, CDR2 SYGVQD (reference sequence). The CDR3 nucleotides are TGCGCCAGCAGTGAGCCAAAAAACACTGAAGCTTTCTTT. Translation: CASSEPKNTEAFF.

The chain's CDR3 is CASSYGGDGGEQYF. CDR3 nucleotides: TGTGCCAGCAGTTACGGGGGGGATGGGGGCGAGCAGTACTTC. The chain combines TRBV6-5 with TRBJ2-7; TRBD2 matches 7 bases. The CDR3 spans 14 residues. Germline loops: CDR1 MNHEY, CDR2 SVGAGI. After removal of 2 bases from V and 6 bases from J, the junction contained 7 bases not matched to a gene.

The chain has TRBV19 and TRBJ2-1; D unclear. This CDR3 contains 15 residues. Germline V gene data show CDR1 as LNHDA and CDR2 as SQIVND (reference sequence). The V gene lost 1 base and the J gene lost 2 bases, with 9 bases spanning the gap. DNA of the CDR3: TGTGCCAGTAGTATAGTTTCTGGGACCTACAATGAGCAGTTCTTC. Translated, it gives CASSIVSGTYNEQFF.

The chain carries TRBV30 and TRBJ1-2, with D unclear. CDR3 size: 16 residues. The V gene lost 2 bases and the J gene lost 0 bases, with 16 bases spanning the gap. CDR1 and CDR2 (germline): GTSNPN, SVGIG (reference sequence). CDR3 sequence reads: CAWSRALGEANYGYTF. The CDR3 DNA is TGTGCCTGGAGTCGGGCCTTGGGAGAAGCTAACTATGGCTACACCTTC.

The chain uses TRBV27 and TRBJ1-3, with D tentatively TRBD1 (5 bases). The CDR3 is made up of 14 amino acids. Germline V lookup: CDR1 MNHEY, CDR2 SMNVEV (reference sequence). V lost 5 bases, J lost 1 base, and 9 bases lay in between. The CDR3 DNA reads TGTGCCAGCAGTCCCAGGGTGTCTGGAAACACCATATATTTT. It specifies CASSPRVSGNTIYF.

The rearrangement links TRBV28 to TRBJ2-7; D is perhaps TRBD1 (5 bases). In germline, CDR1 is MDHEN, CDR2 SYDVKM. The CDR3 extends over 14 amino acids. V was pared by 8 bases and J by 2 bases, with 16 bases between. CDR3 region: CASRILGEAYEQYF. The DNA of the CDR3 is TGTGCCAGCCGCATTCTAGGGGAAGCCTACGAGCAGTACTTC. The full variable domain, with the rest looked up from reference TRBV28 and TRBJ2-7, is DVKVTQSSRYLVKRTGEKVFLECVQDMDHENMFWYRQDPGLGLRLIYFSYDVKMKEKGDIPEGYSVSREKKERFSLILESASTNQTSMYLCASRILGEAYEQYFGPGTRLTVT.

The gene calls are TRBV30 and TRBJ2-3, with 7 positions matching TRBD2. There are 15 residues in the CDR3. Trimming at V came to 4 bases and at J to 3 bases, leaving 10 bases not matched to a gene. Germline V gives CDR1 GTSNPN, CDR2 SVGIG (reference sequence). The CDR3, as DNA: TGTGCCTGGAAAGAGGCGGGAGTTGTGACAGATACGCAGTATTTT. Its translation: CAWKEAGVVTDTQYF.

The chain employs TRBV11-1 and TRBJ2-2, with D perhaps TRBD1 (6 bases). CDR3 length equals 14 residues. Germline lookup yields CDR1 SGHAT and CDR2 FQDESV (reference sequence). Trimming pared 6 bases from V and 7 bases from J, leaving 15 bases between. In DNA, the CDR3 is TGTGCCAGCAGGTCAACAGGGTTCGGCGGGGAGCTGTTTTTT. Translated: CASRSTGFGGELFF. The whole variable domain, filled in from reference TRBV11-1 and TRBJ2-2, reads EAEVAQSPRYKITEKSQAVAFWCDPISGHATLYWYRQILGQGPELLVQFQDESVVDDSQLPKDRFSAERLKGVDSTLKIQPAELGDSAMYLCASRSTGFGGELFFGEGSRLTVL.

The chain joins TRBV6-2 or TRBV6-3 to TRBJ1-4; no firm D call. Germline lookup yields CDR1 MNHEY and CDR2 SVGEGT. CDR3 size: 17 residues. V was clipped by 0 bases and J by 0 bases, with 11 bases between them. DNA of the CDR3: TGTGCCAGCAGTTACTCCCCAGCCTCTCCAACTAATGAAAAACTGTTTTTT. Translating it yields CASSYSPASPTNEKLFF.

The chain combines TRBV5-8 with TRBJ1-5; D unclear. The germline V gene encodes CDR1 SGHTS and CDR2 YDEGEE. CDR3 size: 17 residues. Trimming cost V 0 bases and J 0 bases, with 13 bases left between them. CDR3 in amino acids: CASSLALGMYSNQPQHF. CDR3 nucleotides: TGTGCCAGCAGCTTGGCCTTGGGGATGTATAGCAATCAGCCCCAGCATTTT.

This clone was detected many times. The chain carries TRBV30 and TRBJ1-2; 8 nucleotides align to TRBD1. V lost 3 bases, J lost 8 bases, and 8 bases stayed unmatched. Germline V gene data show CDR1 as GTSNPN and CDR2 as SVGIG (reference sequence). The CDR3 totals 13 residues. CDR3 coding DNA: TGTGCCTGGAGGCGGGACAGGCCGGCGGGCTACACCTTC. Residues: CAWRRDRPAGYTF. Complete variable domain (other parts from reference TRBV30 and TRBJ1-2): SQTIHQWPATLVQPVGSPLSLECTVEGTSNPNLYWYRQAAGRGLQLLFYSVGIGQISSEVPQNLSASRPQDRQFILSSKKLLLSDSGFYLCAWRRDRPAGYTFGSGTRLTVV.

The V call is TRBV7-9, the J call TRBJ2-2, with a tentative D call TRBD2 (6 bases). The germline gives CDR1 SEHNR, CDR2 FQNEAQ (reference sequence). The ends were cut back, 1 base at V and 0 bases at J, with 9 bases in the middle. CDR3 length equals 16 residues. The CDR3 DNA sequence: TGTGCCAGCAGCTTAGACAGGACTACGAACACCGGGGAGCTGTTTTTT. Its protein is CASSLDRTTNTGELFF.

The chain employs TRBV30 and TRBJ1-5; TRBD1 aligns across 9 bases. V was pared by 1 base and J by 4 bases, with 2 bases of the junction left unmatched. This CDR3 is built from 14 residues. Germline CDR1 is GTSNPN and CDR2 is SVGIG (reference sequence). In DNA form, the CDR3 reads TGTGCCTGGAGTGGCGGGACAGGGAATCAGCCCCAGCATTTT. Translating gives CAWSGGTGNQPQHF.

The chain employs TRBV28 and TRBJ2-1; D perhaps matches TRBD1 (6 bases). This CDR3 spans 15 amino acids. The V gene lost 2 bases and the J gene lost 7 bases, with 15 bases spanning the gap. Germline CDR1 reads MDHEN; CDR2 reads SYDVKM. For the CDR3, the DNA is TGTGCCAGCAGTTTAGCCTCGGGACAAGGGAATGAGCAGTTCTTC. Amino acid sequence: CASSLASGQGNEQFF. The whole variable domain, filled in from reference TRBV28 and TRBJ2-1, reads DVKVTQSSRYLVKRTGEKVFLECVQDMDHENMFWYRQDPGLGLRLIYFSYDVKMKEKGDIPEGYSVSREKKERFSLILESASTNQTSMYLCASSLASGQGNEQFFGPGTRLTVL.

The V gene is TRBV5-6, the J gene TRBJ2-2; 8 bases map to TRBD1. CDR3 length: 17 residues. Losses at the gene ends were 8 bases for V and 5 bases for J; bases not matched to a gene: 17. The germline gives CDR1 SGHDT, CDR2 YYEEEE. The CDR3 DNA reads TGTGCCAGTTCCAGACTTGGACAGGGTATTGTGACCGGGGAGCTGTTTTTT. This translates into CASSRLGQGIVTGELFF.

V is TRBV5-1 and J is TRBJ2-3, with D possibly being TRBD1 (5 bases). Trimming left V 2 bases short and J 0 bases short, with 16 bases between. The germline gives CDR1 SGHRS, CDR2 YFSETQ. The length of the CDR3 is 17 residues. CDR3 in amino acids: CASSFRVGGSSTDTQYF. The CDR3 nucleotides read TGCGCCAGCAGCTTCAGGGTGGGCGGTTCTAGCACAGATACGCAGTATTTT.